The 24 T cell receptor beta chains presented below share a single source sample, sequenced in a study of human T cells and chemical hapten exposure listed by TCRdb under 2021. The receptor library was made with RACE. Instrument used: NextSeq 500. TCRdb passed the public sequencing reads through fastp at Q25 and MiXCR, retaining productive beta sequences. Records with the same CDR3 protein are collapsed into one entry carrying the most frequent genes and DNA. The sample table holds about 160,000 distinct CDR3 sequences, of which roughly 26% were seen once. The ten largest clonotypes hold about 2.1% of the sample. The time point label corresponds to: patch test 3, about 24 weeks after DPC sensitization. The sample's treatment or condition label is to be understood as: therapeutic diphenylcyclopropenone sensitization with weekly scalp DPC. The input for sequencing was whole blood, taken in connection with sensitization to the hapten diphenylcyclopropenone (DPC). All receptors derive from a woman aged 18-29 years with alopecia areata. Some clones in this sample may be carry-over from other donors' samples.

The genes are TRBV7-9 and TRBJ1-4, with D uncertain. Germline V gene data show CDR1 as SEHNR and CDR2 as FQNEAQ (reference sequence). V shed 4 bases and J shed 4 bases, with 16 bases lying between them. This CDR3 is built from 16 residues. The CDR3 nucleotides are TGTGCCAGCAGCTCGGGAGGCCAGGCCTTTAATGAAAAACTGTTTTTT. It encodes CASSSGGQAFNEKLFF.

The rearrangement links TRBV29-1 to TRBJ1-3; 7 nucleotides line up with TRBD1. In germline, CDR1 is SQVTM, CDR2 ANQGSEA. Losses at the gene ends were 7 bases for V and 4 bases for J; bases not matched to a gene: 10. The CDR3 spans 14 residues. The CDR3 bases are TGCAGCGCAGGGGGAACCGCTCCGGGAAACACCATATATTTT. Its translation: CSAGGTAPGNTIYF.

V gene TRBV18 combines with J gene TRBJ1-1, with D possibly matching TRBD1 (5 bases). This CDR3 is 15 amino acids long. Germline-derived CDR1 and CDR2 are KGHSH and LQKENI. Trimming removed 3 bases from V and 1 base from J, with 12 bases in between. CDR3 in DNA: TGTGCCAGCTCACCTTCAGGGTTGAGGAACACTGAAGCTTTCTTT. It codes for CASSPSGLRNTEAFF.

The chain carries TRBV10-2 and TRBJ1-1, with D uncertain. The CDR3 has 14 amino acids. With 2 bases removed from V and 0 bases from J, the gap between germline ends came to 7 bases. The germline CDR1 and CDR2 sequences are WSHSY and SAAADI. CDR3 region: CASSEGRLNTEAFF. CDR3 in DNA: TGCGCCAGCAGTGAGGGACGGTTGAACACTGAAGCTTTCTTT.

This clonotype was seen more than once but under ten times. The chain recombines TRBV29-1 with TRBJ2-5, with D uncertain. V lost 0 bases and J lost 7, with 15 bases in between. Per germline, CDR1 SQVTM and CDR2 ANQGSEA. This CDR3 region has 14 residues. CDR3 region: CSVEDGISSTTQYF. CDR3 sequence (DNA): TGCAGCGTTGAAGATGGCATTAGTTCCACGACCCAGTACTTC.

The J gene is TRBJ2-7, the V gene TRBV5-6; D is perhaps TRBD1 (6 bases). Germline lookup yields CDR1 SGHDT and CDR2 YYEEEE. This CDR3 has 15 amino acids. V was pared by 1 base and J by 6 bases, with 17 bases between. The CDR3 sequence: CASSLQGTPLREQYF. CDR3 DNA: TGTGCCAGCAGCTTGCAGGGGACACCCCTCCGCGAGCAGTACTTC. Full variable domain (missing parts from reference TRBV5-6 and TRBJ2-7): DAGVTQSPTHLIKTRGQQVTLRCSPKSGHDTVSWYQQALGQGPQFIFQYYEEEERQRGNFPDRFSGHQFPNYSSELNVNALLLGDSALYLCASSLQGTPLREQYFGPGTRLTVT.

This clonotype turned up a few times. V gene TRBV9 combines with J gene TRBJ1-4; D remains ambiguous. There are 13 residues in the CDR3. Germline loops: CDR1 SGDLS, CDR2 YYNGEE. V lost 4 bases and J lost 8, with 12 bases in between. CDR3 sequence (DNA): TGTGCCAGCAGCTTGGGCTGGGAGGAAAAACTGTTTTTT. It specifies CASSLGWEEKLFF.

This clonotype was picked up a small number of times. The chain is built from TRBV29-1 and TRBJ1-5, with D maybe TRBD1 (5 bases). This CDR3 region has 16 residues. Germline CDR1 SQVTM, CDR2 ANQGSEA. V lost 3 bases, J lost 0 bases, and 15 bases lay in between. The CDR3 nucleotides are TGCAGCGTTGAGGGGGTACGACTGTATAGCAATCAGCCCCAGCATTTT. As protein: CSVEGVRLYSNQPQHF.

At least ten counts were recorded for this clonotype. This chain uses TRBV29-1 with TRBJ1-1; 8 positions agree with TRBD1. CDR3 length: 17 residues. The V gene's germline CDR1 is SQVTM and CDR2 ANQGSEA. V dropped 4 bases and J dropped 1; count of bases not matched to a gene: 14. CDR3 in DNA: TGCAGCGTTGTCCGGAGAATGACCGGGACAGGGAACACTGAAGCTTTCTTT. Encoded protein: CSVVRRMTGTGNTEAFF.

The chain employs TRBV4-3 and TRBJ2-7; the D is unclear. CDR3 length: 13 amino acids. Germline CDR1 reads LGHNA; CDR2 reads YSLEER. V was trimmed by 2 bases and J by 7 bases, leaving 12 bases between them. Here the CDR3 reads CASSQRAGREQYF. Written as DNA, the CDR3 is TGCGCCAGCAGCCAACGGGCAGGTCGGGAGCAGTACTTC.

J is TRBJ1-2 and V is TRBV3-1; 8 nucleotides match TRBD1. Germline assignment: CDR1 LGHDT and CDR2 YNNKEL (reference sequence). This CDR3 has 14 residues. Trimming at V came to 4 bases and at J to 8 bases, leaving 9 bases not matched to a gene. CDR3 loop: CASSPTGQGGGYTF. The CDR3 DNA reads as TGTGCCAGCAGCCCCACCGGACAGGGTGGGGGCTACACCTTC.

This clonotype was seen a few times. The rearrangement links TRBV5-1 to TRBJ2-5, with D unclear. Germline V gene sequence: CDR1 SGHRS, CDR2 YFSETQ. Between the trimmed V and J ends, which lost 4 bases and 2 bases, there was a span of 9 bases. The CDR3 length is 13 residues. This CDR3 is CASSPQGQETQYF. The CDR3, as DNA: TGCGCCAGCAGCCCTCAAGGTCAAGAGACCCAGTACTTC.

The CDR3 DNA follows: TGTGCCAGCAGCTTTTACACAGATACGCAGTATTTT. Protein: CASSFYTDTQYF. This sequence joins TRBV7-2 and TRBJ2-3; the D is unclear. CDR3 size: 12 residues. With 3 bases removed from V and 2 bases from J, the gap between germline ends came to 3 bases. The germline V gene encodes CDR1 SGHTA and CDR2 FQGNSA. Drawing the rest from reference TRBV7-2 and TRBJ2-3, the complete variable domain is GAGVSQSPSNKVTEKGKDVELRCDPISGHTALYWYRQSLGQGLEFLIYFQGNSAPDKSGLPSDRFSAERTGGSVSTLTIQRTQQEDSAVYLCASSFYTDTQYFGPGTRLTVL.

This clonotype was counted at least ten times. The V gene is TRBV3-1, the J gene TRBJ1-4, with 7 bases identical to TRBD1. CDR1 and CDR2 (germline): LGHDT, YNNKEL (reference sequence). This CDR3 has 18 amino acids. The J segment lost 7 bases and the V segment lost 3 bases, leaving 17 bases of the junction unmatched. In DNA form, the CDR3 reads TGTGCCAGCAGCCATGAGAGGCCGGGGACAGCCCTTACTGAAAAACTGTTTTTT. It codes for CASSHERPGTALTEKLFF.

The chain links TRBV11-3 to TRBJ2-7; TRBD2 aligns across 13 bases. Germline CDR1 is SGHNT and CDR2 is YENEEA. The length of the CDR3 is 16 residues. J gave up 5 bases and V 4 bases, and 8 bases lay outside the gene matches. CDR3 DNA sequence: TGTGCCAGCAGCTCCCGGACTAGCGGGGGTTCCGACGAGCAGTACTTC. It encodes CASSSRTSGGSDEQYF.

This clonotype was detected only a few times. The V gene is TRBV11-2, the J gene TRBJ2-2, with a possible D match to TRBD1 (6 bases). The CDR3 length is 15 residues. Germline lookup yields CDR1 SGHAT and CDR2 FQNNGV. Trimming cost V 6 bases and J 1 base, with 12 bases left between them. In DNA form, the CDR3 reads TGTGCCAGCAGGCAAACAGGGTTGAACACCGGGGAGCTGTTTTTT. Encoded protein: CASRQTGLNTGELFF.

V gene TRBV27 combines with J gene TRBJ1-1; 7 nucleotides align to TRBD1. V shed 5 bases and J 0 bases; nucleotides not matched to a gene: 6. The germline V gene encodes CDR1 MNHEY and CDR2 SMNVEV (reference sequence). The CDR3 loop spans 15 amino acids. This CDR3 reads CASSNEGALNTEAFF. The CDR3 nucleotides are TGTGCCAGCAGTAACGAGGGGGCTCTGAACACTGAAGCTTTCTTT.

DNA of the CDR3: TGTGCCAGCAGTTCCAGGTTTCTGAATTCACCCCTCCACTTT. Protein product: CASSSRFLNSPLHF. The J gene is TRBJ1-6, the V gene TRBV25-1; D not certain. The V gene lost 5 bases and the J gene lost 7 bases, with 12 bases spanning the gap. The CDR3 is 14 residues long. Per germline, CDR1 MGHDK and CDR2 SYGVNS.

This clonotype was seen a few times. This chain joins TRBV28 and TRBJ2-2; no clear D. With 3 bases removed from V and 0 bases from J, the gap between germline ends came to 11 bases. The CDR3 totals 16 residues. The germline gives CDR1 MDHEN, CDR2 SYDVKM. CDR3 DNA: TGTGCCAGCAGTTTGGAAGGACGCGCGAACACCGGGGAGCTGTTTTTT. It yields the protein CASSLEGRANTGELFF.

This clonotype appeared a few times. This sequence joins TRBV4-1 and TRBJ1-1; D is uncertain. Trimming stripped 1 base from V and 6 bases from J, with 6 bases between. Germline CDR1 reads MGHRA; CDR2 reads YSYEKL. There are 12 residues in the CDR3. DNA for the CDR3: TGCGCCAGCAGCCAAGGGATTGCTGAAGCTTTCTTT. This encodes CASSQGIAEAFF.

This clonotype was seen more than once but under ten times. The rearrangement joins TRBV7-9 to TRBJ2-5; D call uncertain. The CDR3 is made up of 12 amino acids. The germline V gene has CDR1 SEHNR and CDR2 FQNEAQ (reference sequence). The V end lost 5 bases, the J end lost 2 bases, and 6 bases lay between the germline ends. CDR3 bases: TGTGCCAGCAGCCGGTCACAAGAGACCCAGTACTTC. Encoded protein: CASSRSQETQYF.

The chain recombines TRBV4-1 with TRBJ1-2; no clear D gene. V lost 3 bases and J lost 4, with 12 bases in between. The CDR3 has 14 residues. Germline V gene lookup returns CDR1 MGHRA and CDR2 YSYEKL. The CDR3 protein is CASSHLGHAYGYTF. In DNA form, the CDR3 reads TGCGCCAGCAGCCACCTAGGCCACGCCTATGGCTACACCTTC.

This clonotype was seen only a few times. The chain is built from TRBV7-2 and TRBJ1-3; D call uncertain. Trimming removed 5 bases from V and 0 bases from J, with 11 bases in between. CDR1 is SGHTA and CDR2 is FQGNSA in the germline V gene. CDR3 length: 15 amino acids. The CDR3 loop is CASSRNRFSGNTIYF. CDR3 coding DNA: TGTGCCAGCAGCCGTAATCGATTCTCTGGAAACACCATATATTTT.

This clonotype showed up just once. The J gene is TRBJ1-1, the V gene TRBV29-1; tentative D call: TRBD1 (5 bases). Germline lookup yields CDR1 SQVTM and CDR2 ANQGSEA. Trimming pared 5 bases from V and 4 bases from J, leaving 14 bases between. This CDR3 is 13 amino acids long. CDR3 protein: CSVFGREATEAFF. The CDR3 DNA reads as TGCAGCGTTTTCGGCAGGGAGGCCACTGAAGCTTTCTTT.